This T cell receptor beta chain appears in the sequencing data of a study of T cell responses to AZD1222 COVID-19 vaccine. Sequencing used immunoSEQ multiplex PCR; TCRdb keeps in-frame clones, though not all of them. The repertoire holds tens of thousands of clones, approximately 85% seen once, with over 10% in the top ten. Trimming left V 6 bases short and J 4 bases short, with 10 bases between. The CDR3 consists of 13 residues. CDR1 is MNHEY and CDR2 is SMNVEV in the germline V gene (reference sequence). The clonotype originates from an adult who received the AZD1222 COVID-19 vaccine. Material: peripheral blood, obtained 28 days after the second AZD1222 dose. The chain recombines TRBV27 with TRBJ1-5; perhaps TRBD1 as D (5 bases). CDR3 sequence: CASSSGRNQPQHF. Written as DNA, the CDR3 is TGTGCCAGCAGCTCAGGGCGGAATCAGCCCCAGCATTTT.